A single count supports the clone carrying this T cell receptor (beta chain). The data were taken from a study of blood T cell repertoires in COVID-19. Background on the study: Collection of acute and convalescent COVID-19 samples took place in the United States, Italy and Spain. Sources were T cells, B-cell-depleted T cells, or PBMCs; the material itself was cDNA or gDNA.

The germline V and J ends were trimmed by 4 bases and 4 bases, with 18 bases remaining between them. CDR1 and CDR2 (germline): SGHRS, YFSETQ. This CDR3 spans 16 amino acids. Per the original methods: Amplification from reference gene primers served as the basis for estimated nucleated cell counts. The assay was immunoSEQ multiplex PCR, and TCRdb's table has in-frame clones only and misses some. V and J calls and clone size are those listed in that table; D and trimming were worked out from the DNA. The table has 140,000 or so clones, 80% to 85% seen once. Source material: peripheral blood. The genes are TRBV5-1 and TRBJ1-3; D uncertain. This TCR derives from an elderly woman with acute or convalescent COVID-19. The CDR3 DNA follows: TGCGCCAGCAGCCAGGACTGGACTTCGGGGGGAAACACCATATATTTT. Its protein is CASSQDWTSGGNTIYF.